The entry below gives a single TCR beta chain sequence along with its context. Its target is unknown. This sample was taken from a study of T cell repertoires in cytomegalovirus infection. Overall study context: Recently identified HLA-C-restricted CMV epitopes and well-studied HLA-B-restricted CMV epitopes were used by the study.

The V gene lost 0 bases and the J gene lost 0 bases, with 9 bases spanning the gap. CDR3 length equals 14 residues. Germline lookup yields CDR1 DFQATT and CDR2 SNEGSKA (reference sequence). Each CDR3 protein is one row after TCRdb ran MiXCR on the reads. The sample holds 650,000 to 900,000 distinct CDR3 sequences, approximately 29% seen once. Points from the study as a whole: Summed frequency of shared TCR beta families picked out CMV carriers who also had the relevant HLA. Ex vivo responses were dominated by HLA-C-restricted CMV-specific TCR beta clonotypes.

The starting material was cultured CD8+ T cells from PBMCs, obtained from culture after CMV antigen stimulation. This chain uses TRBV20-1 with TRBJ2-7, with a possible D match to TRBD2 (6 bases). The sequence derives from a human donor in good health (CMV status not recorded). Some clones in this sample may be carry-over from other donors' samples. The CDR3 coding sequence is TGCAGTGCTAGAGATGGGGGGAGCTCCTACGAGCAGTACTTC. This gives the protein CSARDGGSSYEQYF.